This T cell receptor beta chain was found in a study of T cell responses to AZD1222 COVID-19 vaccine (TCRdb year 2021). Broadly, across the study: TCR sequencing was performed for 230 to 250 trial participants, of whom roughly 200 were given two doses of AZD1222 and around 26 were given two doses of MenACWY control vaccine. Enrollment into the trials was organized by age into subgroups of 18-55, 56-69 and 70-plus years, and those subgroups contained roughly 150, 30 and 60 TCR-sequenced participants, respectively. Results and caveats for the whole study, not just this receptor: Most participants were white British and females outnumbered males, and the authors suggested that clonal diversity may have been underestimated. Nearly half of unique spike-specific TCRs reportedly recognized epitopes outside regions mutated in the B.1.351 and B.1.1.7 variants. Conclusions about previously exposed vaccinees were limited because only six AZD1222 recipients were SARS-CoV-2 seropositive at baseline. The vaccine-associated CD4 TCRs covered the entire spike protein, and the dominant responses fell in regions 160-218 and 743-854. A significant rise in spike-specific TCR breadth and depth was observed after two AZD1222 doses relative to day 0 and relative to MenACWY recipients. Because no samples from the day 14 peak response were available, repertoires could be characterized only after the peak T cell response. In the small 56-69-year group, the increase in depth fell short of significance, most likely because of low power.

The CDR3 regions of human TCRbeta chains were analyzed by immunosequencing. The authors' pipeline ran thus. Repertoire TCRs were checked for matches against a reference library of SARS-CoV-2-specific TCRs that had been generated using the MIRA antigen-specificity platform. Breadth meant the fraction of unique TCRs that were SARS-CoV-2-associated, whereas depth meant the fraction of total T cells that were SARS-CoV-2-associated. Using the MIRA data, each spike-specific TCR was assigned both to the spike region to which the TCR was reactive and to a CD4 or CD8 class. Log10-transformed breadth and depth values were compared by one-way ANOVA with Sidak's multiple comparisons tests. What TCRdb holds here is the immuneACCESS table cut down to in-frame rearrangements. Part of the clones is not present; checked against another copy, under half of the missing clones reflect an unresolved V gene, and the others are unexplained. V, J and clone size are those of that table, while D and trimming were read from the DNA. The sample includes 88,000 or so clones, with around nine tenths observed a single time. Together, the top ten hold 5% of the sample.

The germline V gene (reference sequence) supplies CDR1 SEHNR and CDR2 FQNEAQ. There are 15 amino acids in the CDR3, from cysteine to phenylalanine inclusive. The DNA shown is the 45-base CDR3, in frame from base 1. For this chain, trimming is 5 bases at the V end and 5 bases at the J end, and the number of junction bases without a gene match is 9. The intended sense of this specimen's time point label: about 28 days (+/-7) after the second vaccine dose. AZD1222 recipients whose second dose came at about 4 weeks and those whose second dose came at about 12 weeks were combined into one group, since spike-specific TCR depth and breadth did not differ between the two schedules. The vaccinee samples were drawn from two UK trials, COV001 and COV002, one of which was a single-blind randomized controlled phase 2/3 trial testing AZD1222 (ChAdOx1 nCoV-19) in healthy adults. For TCRbeta chain sequencing, PBMC samples from trial participants were taken at day 0 and at day 28 after the second dose.

This clone turned up a few times. Its antigen is unknown. Base qualities are missing; no much larger clone stands one base away. The sample was peripheral blood, taken 28 days after the second AZD1222 dose. This receptor chain uses TRBV7-9 and TRBJ2-5; 9 central nucleotides agree with TRBD2. This TCR was sampled from an adult who received the AZD1222 COVID-19 vaccine. The sequenced DNA is TGTGCCAGCAGCCAAGTCGGGACTAGCCCGGAGACCCAGTACTTC. It is translated as CASSQVGTSPETQYF.